The clone carrying this T cell receptor beta chain came up a few times. Its antigen is not known. The data were taken from a study of shared clonotypes between healthy human individuals. The wider study: There were three CD4 naive, three CD4 memory, two CD8 naive and one CD8 memory plates per donor. Study results and caveats: Owing to a small donor count, the genetic and exposure-history diversity represented was limited. Tissues were not sampled, only blood, and their repertoires likely differ.

Original handling: Quality scores were absent from the junction-only immunoSEQ sequences, so filtering differed. Data came from immunoSEQ multiplex PCR; TCRdb stores just in-frame clones and leaves some out. That table is the source of V, J and clone size, and D and trimming were worked out from the DNA. In the table there are roughly 170,000 clones, approximately 61% of which are singletons. This receptor was identified in a man under 40 in good health. The sample comprised memory CD4+ T cells sorted from blood. Subset: CD45RA-negative fraction.

As DNA, the CDR3 is TGCGCCAGCAGCTTGTATGGGAGCTCCTACAATGAGCAGTTCTTC. It specifies CASSLYGSSYNEQFF. This sequence joins TRBV5-1 and TRBJ2-1; possible D gene TRBD2, 5 bases. This CDR3 region has 15 residues. CDR1 and CDR2 from the germline V gene are SGHRS and YFSETQ. V gave up 1 base and J gave up 0 bases, with 8 bases separating them. Variable domain in full (rest from reference TRBV5-1 and TRBJ2-1): KAGVTQTPRYLIKTRGQQVTLSCSPISGHRSVSWYQQTPGQGLQFLFEYFSETQRNKGNFPGRFSGRQFSNSRSEMNVSTLELGDSALYLCASSLYGSSYNEQFFGPGTRLTVL.